The present TCR beta chain was sequenced within a study of T cell repertoires in cytomegalovirus infection. About the study: Public TCR beta signatures were indicative of both CMV infection and a matching HLA type.

TCRdb analysed the reads with MiXCR anew, one entry per CDR3 protein. The sample has approximately 1,000,000 distinct CDR3 sequences; more than 25% are singletons. Findings and limits, study-wide: It was HLA-C-restricted CMV-specific TCR beta clonotypes that dominated the response ex vivo. Of the TCR beta families, the public ones yielded a cumulative frequency that identified carriers of CMV plus the relevant HLA.

Turning to this clonotype: What it binds is unknown.

The sequence derives from a human donor in good health (CMV status not recorded). Some clones in this sample may be carry-over from other donors' samples. The specimen comprised cultured CD8+ T cells from PBMCs, sampled from culture after CMV antigen stimulation.

CDR3 nucleotide sequence: TGTGGGGCAGGGCCTTCAACCTCTGGAAACACCATATATTTT. Amino acid sequence: CGAGPSTSGNTIYF. This chain connects TRBV28 to TRBJ1-3; weak D call: TRBD1 (5 bases). The CDR3 contains 14 residues. CDR1 and CDR2 (germline): MDHEN, SYDVKM.